This T cell receptor beta chain was documented in a study of blood T cell repertoires in COVID-19. On the study more broadly: Both acute and convalescent COVID-19 samples were obtained from the United States, Italy and Spain. Sources were T cells, B-cell-depleted T cells, or PBMCs; the material itself was cDNA or gDNA.

Per the original data handling: Estimated nucleated cell counts came from reference gene primer amplification. TCRdb's table, derived via immunoSEQ multiplex PCR, lists solely in-frame clones and lacks some. The DNA was the basis for D and trimming; V, J and clone size are from that table. Altogether tens of thousands of clones are present, around 89% being singletons, with the ten largest covering about a tenth. The CDR3 runs to 13 residues. CDR1 MNHEY and CDR2 SVGAGI come from the germline V gene. Unmatched junction bases numbered 0, after V lost 5 bases and J lost 2 bases. Sequenced material: peripheral blood. The TCR sequence derives from a man in his forties or fifties with active COVID-19. The rearrangement uses TRBV6-5 and TRBJ2-1, with 7 bases matching TRBD1. CDR3 nucleotide sequence: TGTGCCAGCAGTCAGGGGGCCTACAATGAGCAGTTCTTC. Translated, it gives CASSQGAYNEQFF.